One sample yielded the 18 T cell receptor beta chains listed below, sequenced in a study of blood T cell repertoires in COVID-19. Method: immunoSEQ multiplex PCR; TCRdb's copy keeps in-frame clones and lacks some. The sample gives 160,000 or so clones, 70% to 90% of which show up once; approximately 4% is in the top ten. The specimen was peripheral blood. These TCRs come from a woman in her seventies with acute or convalescent COVID-19.

V is TRBV4-3 and J is TRBJ2-5; 13 nucleotides agree with TRBD2. CDR1 is LGHNA and CDR2 is YSLEER in the germline V gene. The CDR3 extends over 20 amino acids. Trimming at V came to 1 base and at J to 2 bases, leaving 13 bases not matched to a gene. The chain's CDR3 is CASSQVGYMGLAGTQETQYF. The CDR3 DNA follows: TGCGCCAGCAGCCAAGTTGGTTATATGGGACTAGCGGGAACGCAAGAGACCCAGTACTTC.

CDR3 residues: CASSLAGGQGSGAFF. The DNA of the CDR3 is TGCGCCAGCAGCTTGGCCGGAGGACAGGGGTCTGGAGCTTTCTTT. The chain combines TRBV5-1 with TRBJ1-1; 9 bases are a match to TRBD1. The V segment lost 0 bases and the J segment 10 bases; nucleotides outside the gene matches: 10. Germline CDR1 is SGHRS and CDR2 is YFSETQ. The CDR3 contains 15 residues.

This clone was observed once. The chain couples TRBV24-1 to TRBJ1-2, with D possibly TRBD1 on 5 matching bases. This CDR3 has 13 amino acids. V dropped 4 bases and J dropped 7 bases, with 12 bases sitting between them. CDR1 KGHDR and CDR2 SFDVKD come from the germline V gene. The CDR3 DNA follows: TGTGCCACCAGTGACGCAGGGTGGGGTGGCTACACCTTC. Protein product: CATSDAGWGGYTF.

The chain employs TRBV19 and TRBJ2-7, with 9 bases fitting TRBD2. The V gene's germline CDR1 is LNHDA and CDR2 SQIVND (reference sequence). V trimming: 4 bases; J trimming: 2 bases; junction bases outside the gene matches: 9. CDR3 size: 16 residues. The chain's CDR3 is CASSTIAGEHPYEQYF. The CDR3 DNA sequence: TGTGCCAGTAGTACAATAGCGGGGGAACACCCCTACGAGCAGTACTTC.

This clone occurred once. This chain uses TRBV4-2 with TRBJ2-3; 9 positions agree with TRBD2. CDR1 LGHNA and CDR2 YNFKEQ come from the germline V gene. The junction had 10 bases not matched to a gene; V was cut back by 4 bases and J by 5 bases. The CDR3 has 16 amino acids. This chain's CDR3 is CASSLEGGRVGDTQYF. The CDR3 DNA reads as TGTGCCAGCAGCCTTGAGGGCGGGAGGGTAGGAGATACGCAGTATTTT.

The CDR3 DNA reads as TGTGCCAGCAGGACATCAAACAACGCTGAAGCTTTCTTT. Translation: CASRTSNNAEAFF. This chain connects TRBV6-5 to TRBJ1-1; D call uncertain. The V and J ends lost 6 bases and 6 bases respectively, with 14 bases between them. The CDR3 extends over 13 amino acids. Germline assignment: CDR1 MNHEY and CDR2 SVGAGI.

The chain carries TRBV7-2 and TRBJ1-2; 9 bases fit TRBD1. This CDR3 comprises 15 residues. Unmatched junction bases numbered 8, after V lost 1 base and J lost 8 bases. Germline V lookup: CDR1 SGHTA, CDR2 FQGNSA. This chain's CDR3 is CASSLVGGQGYGYTF. In DNA form, the CDR3 reads TGTGCCAGCAGCTTAGTGGGGGGACAGGGATACGGCTACACCTTC.

The chain joins TRBV5-1 to TRBJ2-6, with D possibly TRBD1 on 6 matching bases. Looked up from germline, CDR1 is SGHRS and CDR2 is YFSETQ. The CDR3 is 15 residues long. V lost 0 bases and J lost 2, with 6 bases in between. The CDR3 DNA reads TGCGCCAGCAGCTTGGACAGGGCTGGGGCCAACGTCCTGACTTTC. It is translated as CASSLDRAGANVLTF.

V is TRBV18 and J is TRBJ2-2; TRBD1 is a possible D gene (6 bases). Between the trimmed V and J ends, which lost 3 bases and 5 bases, there was a span of 13 bases. CDR3 length: 15 amino acids. CDR1 is KGHSH and CDR2 is LQKENI in the germline V gene. The CDR3 nucleotides read TGTGCCAGCTCACCGCGGCAGGGGCGTACCGGGGAGCTGTTTTTT. Residues: CASSPRQGRTGELFF. Together with reference TRBV18 and TRBJ2-2, the CDR3 gives the full variable domain: NAGVMQNPRHLVRRRGQEARLRCSPMKGHSHVYWYRQLPEEGLKFMVYLQKENIIDESGMPKERFSAEFPKEGPSILRIQQVVRGDSAAYFCASSPRQGRTGELFFGEGSRLTVL.

Comments on this clone: The sample holds other DNA sequences that translate to the same CDR3. The chain joins TRBV19 to TRBJ2-7; 9 bases map to TRBD1. Germline V CDR1 and CDR2: LNHDA, SQIVND (reference sequence). The ends lost 3 bases at V and 4 bases at J; junction bases unmatched: 4. This CDR3 is built from 14 residues. Written as DNA, the CDR3 is TGTGCCAGTAGTATCCGGGACAGGGATTACGAGCAGTACTTC. As protein: CASSIRDRDYEQYF.

The chain is built from TRBV7-2 and TRBJ1-1; the D is unclear. V was pared by 5 bases and J by 1 base, with 8 bases between. The CDR3 is 13 residues long. Germline CDR1 reads SGHTA; CDR2 reads FQGNSA. CDR3 nucleotide sequence: TGTGCCAGCAGCCAACAGAGGAACACTGAAGCTTTCTTT. Translating it yields CASSQQRNTEAFF.

The V gene is TRBV18, the J gene TRBJ2-2, with 7 bases that match TRBD2. CDR1 and CDR2 from the germline V gene are KGHSH and LQKENI. CDR3 length: 13 residues. J was trimmed by 4 bases and V by 5 bases; bases with no gene match: 1. The CDR3 loop is CASSAGVTGELFF. The CDR3 DNA reads as TGTGCCAGCTCAGCGGGAGTCACCGGGGAGCTGTTTTTT.

The chain couples TRBV19 to TRBJ1-6; tentative D call: TRBD1 (6 bases). The CDR3 spans 12 residues. Germline V gene sequence: CDR1 LNHDA, CDR2 SQIVND (reference sequence). Deletions cut 7 bases from V and 7 bases from J, with 8 bases between. CDR3 sequence: CASNQGNSPLHF. The CDR3 DNA sequence: TGTGCCAGTAACCAGGGGAATTCACCCCTCCACTTT.

The chain links TRBV19 to TRBJ1-4; no firm D call. The CDR3 spans 14 residues. V lost 3 bases, J lost 4 bases, and 9 bases lay in between. The germline gives CDR1 LNHDA, CDR2 SQIVND (reference sequence). This CDR3 is CASSIRGNNEKLFF. Written as DNA, the CDR3 is TGTGCCAGTAGTATTCGAGGAAATAATGAAAAACTGTTTTTT.

J is TRBJ1-2 and V is TRBV2; possible D gene TRBD1, 6 bases. Looked up from germline, CDR1 is SNHLY and CDR2 is FYNNEI. V was clipped by 6 bases and J by 8 bases, with 19 bases between them. CDR3 length equals 14 residues. Written as DNA, the CDR3 is TGTGCCAGCAGGGCCCCGACAGGAAACTTGGGCTACACCTTC. This gives the protein CASRAPTGNLGYTF.

The chain combines TRBV11-2 with TRBJ1-1, with 7 bases that match TRBD1. The CDR3 extends over 14 amino acids. The germline V gene encodes CDR1 SGHAT and CDR2 FQNNGV. J lost 4 bases, V lost 7 bases, and 9 bases had no gene match. The CDR3 region has the DNA TGTGCCAGCAACAAGGGGGCGTTGGCCACTGAAGCTTTCTTT. This sequence encodes CASNKGALATEAFF.

The CDR3 DNA reads as TGTGCCAGCAGCGTAGTGGGACAAGTCTACAATGAGCAGTTCTTC. Encoded protein: CASSVVGQVYNEQFF. The rearrangement joins TRBV9 to TRBJ2-1; D possibly corresponds to TRBD1 (6 bases). V shed 0 bases and J shed 3 bases, with 10 bases lying between them. In germline, CDR1 is SGDLS, CDR2 YYNGEE. The CDR3 has 15 amino acids.

The chain is built from TRBV12-3 or TRBV12-4 and TRBJ1-4, with unresolved D. CDR3 length equals 12 residues. The V end lost 2 bases, the J end lost 7 bases, and 5 bases lay between the germline ends. The CDR3, as DNA: TGTGCCAGCAGTTTACTCGTTGAAAAACTGTTTTTT. Translation gives CASSLLVEKLFF.